The 18 T cell receptor beta chains below all came from one sample that was sequenced in a study of T cells in Graves' hyperthyroidism and ophthalmopathy. The TCR beta CDR3 regions underwent amplification using RNA transcripts as the source. Carried out on the TCR CDR3, a first-round RT-PCR used the HTBI primer set. TCRdb fed the multiplex PCR reads into MiXCR, producing one record per CDR3 protein. The repertoire holds some 570,000 distinct CDR3 sequences, 13% to 15% seen once, with roughly 7% in the top ten. Material: blood. These receptors were collected from a woman aged 18-35 years with Graves' ophthalmopathy.

The V gene is TRBV5-1, the J gene TRBJ2-3; 16 bases line up with TRBD2. The CDR3 spans 17 residues. Trimming cost V 4 bases and J 5 bases; bases outside gene matches: 7. CDR1 is SGHRS, CDR2 YFSETQ, per germline. The CDR3 is CASSPGLAGGPGDTQYF. The CDR3 DNA reads as TGCGCCAGCAGCCCGGGACTAGCGGGAGGGCCTGGAGATACGCAGTATTTT.

At least ten counts were recorded for this clonotype. J is TRBJ2-1 and V is TRBV14; TRBD2 matches at 8 bases. Losses at the gene ends were 1 base for V and 6 bases for J; bases not matched to a gene: 11. There are 17 residues in the CDR3. CDR1 SGHDN and CDR2 FVKESK come from the germline V gene. The CDR3 here is CASSQGVSGAVSNEQFF. The CDR3 bases are TGTGCCAGCAGCCAAGGAGTTAGCGGGGCCGTGAGCAATGAGCAGTTCTTC.

This clonotype occurred many times. This sequence joins TRBV2 and TRBJ2-3; 10 nucleotides match TRBD2. The CDR3 is 16 residues long. Germline V gene data show CDR1 as SNHLY and CDR2 as FYNNEI. The V segment lost 7 bases and the J segment 0 bases; nucleotides outside the gene matches: 7. CDR3 region: CASTVGLASSTDTQYF. The CDR3 DNA follows: TGTGCCAGCACCGTGGGACTAGCGAGCAGCACAGATACGCAGTATTTT.

In this sample, this clonotype turned up a few times. The chain has TRBV15 and TRBJ1-2; 7 bases map to TRBD1. Germline V lookup: CDR1 LNHNV, CDR2 YYDKDF (reference sequence). Trimming at V came to 0 bases and at J to 5 bases, leaving 15 bases not matched to a gene. CDR3 size: 18 residues. The CDR3 DNA reads TGTGCCACCAGCAGAGATAGGAGGAGGGGGCCCTCGGGTTATGGCTACACCTTC. This sequence encodes CATSRDRRRGPSGYGYTF.

This clonotype was seen at least ten times. The chain couples TRBV28 to TRBJ2-2; 7 bases line up with TRBD2. Germline V gene data show CDR1 as MDHEN and CDR2 as SYDVKM. V was clipped by 3 bases and J by 6 bases; unmatched bases: 4. The CDR3 is 14 amino acids. CDR3 in DNA: TGTGCCAGCAGTTTTGGGGGAGGGCCCGGGGAGCTGTTTTTT. Protein sequence: CASSFGGGPGELFF.

This clonotype was observed many times. The chain joins TRBV7-3 to TRBJ2-3, with D possibly TRBD1 on 7 matching bases. Germline V gene sequence: CDR1 SGHTA, CDR2 FQGTGA. Trimming cost V 7 bases and J 0 bases, with 14 bases left between them. This CDR3 has 15 amino acids. The CDR3 loop is CASKRGTASTDTQYF. The CDR3 bases are TGTGCCAGCAAACGGGGGACAGCTAGCACAGATACGCAGTATTTT.

This clonotype was seen ten or more times. The chain joins TRBV11-2 to TRBJ1-2; no definite D call. Trimming pared 1 base from V and 8 bases from J, leaving 20 bases between. Germline values: CDR1 SGHAT, CDR2 FQNNGV. The CDR3 spans 16 residues. CDR3 sequence reads: CASSLVTGGAANGYTF. CDR3 DNA sequence: TGTGCCAGCAGCTTAGTGACGGGAGGCGCGGCGAACGGCTACACCTTC.

This clonotype was counted many times. This sequence may be a read error, since a much larger clone differs from it by one base. This chain connects TRBV24-1 to TRBJ1-5, with TRBD1 matching over 9 bases. This CDR3 is 14 amino acids long. The germline V gene has CDR1 KGHDR and CDR2 SFDVKD. Losses at the gene ends were 5 bases for V and 2 bases for J; bases not matched to a gene: 0. The DNA of the CDR3 is TGTGCCACCAGTGGGACAGGGGGCAATCAGCCCCAGCATTTT. Translation: CATSGTGGNQPQHF.

The rearrangement links TRBV18 to TRBJ2-7; D is possibly TRBD2 (6 bases). CDR3 length: 15 amino acids. V was cut by 1 base and J by 0 bases, with 10 bases left in between. The germline CDR1 and CDR2 sequences are KGHSH and LQKENI. Here the CDR3 DNA reads TGTGCCAGCTCACCACTAGCGGATAGCTCCTACGAGCAGTACTTC. Amino acids: CASSPLADSSYEQYF.

The gene calls are TRBV6-1 and TRBJ2-1, with 13 bases matching TRBD2. Germline V lookup: CDR1 MNHNS, CDR2 SASEGT. The CDR3 totals 16 residues. V shed 4 bases, J shed 9 bases, and the junction held 9 bases outside the gene matches. The CDR3 bases are TGTGCCAGCAGTGCCTGGACTAGCGGGAGTTTTTTTGAGCAGTTCTTC. Translated: CASSAWTSGSFFEQFF.

This clonotype was observed a few times. The genes are TRBV11-3 and TRBJ2-1; 11 bases agree with TRBD2. The CDR3 has 18 amino acids. The germline gives CDR1 SGHNT, CDR2 YENEEA. Trimming took 5 bases from V and 5 from J; bases not matched to a gene: 14. Here the CDR3 reads CASSPHRGGLAEDNEQFF. The CDR3 DNA follows: TGTGCCAGCAGCCCTCATAGGGGGGGACTAGCGGAAGACAATGAGCAGTTCTTC.

V is TRBV5-5 and J is TRBJ2-1, with 12 bases identical to TRBD2. V trimming: 8 bases; J trimming: 7 bases; junction bases outside the gene matches: 10. CDR3 length: 15 residues. Germline V gene data show CDR1 as SGHKS and CDR2 as YYEKEE (reference sequence). In DNA, the CDR3 is TGTGCCAGTCACTTTGGGCTAGCGGGAGGGAATGAGCAGTTCTTC. This codes for CASHFGLAGGNEQFF.

This clonotype was counted a single time. The rearrangement uses TRBV28 and TRBJ2-7; 9 nucleotides match TRBD1. There are 15 residues in the CDR3. Germline V gene lookup returns CDR1 MDHEN and CDR2 SYDVKM. J was trimmed by 4 bases and V by 5 bases; bases with no gene match: 9. CDR3 residues: CASSIGGQGIYEQYF. The CDR3 DNA reads TGTGCCAGCAGTATAGGGGGACAGGGTATATACGAGCAGTACTTC.

The chain carries TRBV12-3 or TRBV12-4 and TRBJ1-4, with D maybe TRBD1 (5 bases). V lost 3 bases to trimming and J lost 7 bases, with 27 bases between them. The length of the CDR3 is 19 residues. The DNA for the CDR3 is TGTGCCAGCAGTTTTGCGCGGGGGGAGGGAGGAGAGCAAAGTGAAAAACTGTTTTTT. This sequence encodes CASSFARGEGGEQSEKLFF.

In this sample, this clonotype turned up many times. This chain's CDR3 is CASYYDGDVNTEAFF. The CDR3 DNA reads TGTGCCAGCTACTATGACGGGGACGTGAACACTGAAGCTTTCTTT. V and J are TRBV6-2 or TRBV6-3 and TRBJ1-1; a possible D gene is TRBD1 (5 bases). Germline values: CDR1 MNHEY, CDR2 SVGEGT. CDR3 length: 15 residues. The V gene lost 8 bases and the J gene lost 0 bases, with 16 bases spanning the gap.

This clonotype was seen ten or more times. The genes are TRBV5-6 and TRBJ1-1, with a tentative D call TRBD1 (6 bases). The CDR3 loop spans 16 amino acids. Germline values: CDR1 SGHDT, CDR2 YYEEEE. V dropped 4 bases and J dropped 1 base, with 17 bases sitting between them. Here the CDR3 reads CASSGWTRGRNTEAFF. The CDR3 DNA sequence: TGTGCCAGCAGCGGATGGACCAGGGGTCGGAACACTGAAGCTTTCTTT. The full variable domain, in which reference TRBV5-6 and TRBJ1-1 provide the parts outside the CDR3, is DAGVTQSPTHLIKTRGQQVTLRCSPKSGHDTVSWYQQALGQGPQFIFQYYEEEERQRGNFPDRFSGHQFPNYSSELNVNALLLGDSALYLCASSGWTRGRNTEAFFGQGTRLTVV.

Points on this clonotype: Germline and junction disagree at one end, which may indicate a read error. The V gene is TRBV28, the J gene TRBJ2-1; D unclear. CDR3 size: 12 residues. Germline CDR1 and CDR2: MDHEN and SYDVKM. The CDR3 DNA is TGTGCCAGCAGTTTAGTACGGAATGAGCAGTCCTTC. Translated: CASSLVRNEQSF.

The chain joins TRBV7-9 to TRBJ1-2; 7 bases map to TRBD1. Unmatched junction bases numbered 7, after V lost 5 bases and J lost 1 base. CDR1 and CDR2 from the germline V gene are SEHNR and FQNEAQ (reference sequence). This CDR3 contains 15 residues. CDR3 sequence (DNA): TGTGCCAGCAGCCCGACGGACAGGAGTAACTATGGCTACACCTTC. It encodes CASSPTDRSNYGYTF.